The entry below describes one T cell receptor (beta chain). Its antigen remains undetermined. The input lacks base qualities; no much larger clone sits a single base away. The intended sense of this specimen's treatment or condition label: allogeneic hematopoietic cell transplantation with graft depleted of TCRalphabeta T cells and CD19 B cells. The children who served as transplant recipients had been given grafts of TCRalphabeta/CD19-depleted allogeneic hematopoietic cells. The CDR3 has 13 amino acids, counting the end cysteine and phenylalanine. Here the CDR3 DNA is all that survives: 39 bases in frame from base 1. From the germline V gene, CDR1 is KGHSH and CDR2 is LQKENI. Relative to germline, V is 8 bases shorter and J is 0 bases shorter, with 11 bases between their ends. Library method: PCR. TCRdb shows the sequencer as Illumina HiSeq 2500. Molecular barcoding was employed in the preparation of TCR libraries, with unique molecular identifiers being used to normalize TCRbeta repertoire quantification. TCRdb handled the public reads itself, with Q25 trimming in fastp and clone calling in MiXCR, and kept productive beta chains. Each record represents a unique CDR3 protein, reported with the most common genes and DNA among its rows. The sample data list approximately 520,000 distinct CDR3 sequences, and around 10% of these were observed just once. About 15% of the sample lies in the top ten.

This entry belongs to a study of T-cell reconstitution after alpha-beta-depleted transplantation in children (dated by TCRdb to 2016 to 2017). Regarding the complete study: T-cell immune reconstitution after TCRalphabeta/CD19-depleted allogeneic hematopoietic cell transplantation in children was quantitatively tracked in the study by means of TCR repertoire profiling.

Results the study describes overall, beyond this receptor: The apparently early recovery of alphabetaT-cell counts about two months after transplant reportedly depended on only several hundred rapidly expanded clones that came from non-depleted graft cells. In some patients, high TCRbeta diversity at day 60 was attributed to recipient T cells and intrathymic progenitors that had survived conditioning. Hyperexpanded clone frequencies declined over subsequent months; after one year, T-cell counts and TCRbeta diversity were mostly attributed to newly produced T cells.

This receptor was taken from a female patient younger than 10 who had a stem cell transplant for aplastic anemia, so the T cells may come from the graft donor. The chain is encoded by TRBV18 joined to TRBJ2-7, with a tentative D call of TRBD1 or TRBD2, each matching 5 bases. Specimen: PBMCs, mostly from graft donor cells, collected 180 days after TCRalphabeta/CD19-depleted stem cell transplant. The DNA is TGTGCCAGCACCGAGGGGAACTCCTACGAGCAGTACTTC. Its translation is CASTEGNSYEQYF.